This TCR beta chain derives from a study of cytomegalovirus exposure and HLA in healthy donors. The CDR3 has 15 amino acids. V was clipped by 2 bases and J by 1 base, with 9 bases between them. CDR1 MNHEY and CDR2 SMNVEV come from the germline V gene (reference sequence). The PCR had 60 Vbeta and 13 Jbeta primers. Generated by immunoSEQ multiplex PCR, the TCRdb table keeps only in-frame clones and is missing some. This table has 130,000 or so clones, approximately 82% appearing once. This chain connects TRBV27 to TRBJ1-5, with D unresolved. The sample taken for sequencing was PBMCs. The origin of this receptor is a woman aged 18-35 years in good health and CMV-seropositive. This CDR3 is CASSLRGLSNQPQHF. CDR3 nucleotide sequence: TGTGCCAGCAGTTTACGGGGTTTAAGCAATCAGCCCCAGCATTTT.